Below, one T cell receptor (beta chain) is given with its context. This clonotype was found a few times. The clone's antigen remains unknown. Nothing much larger sits one base from this clone, and base qualities are not available. The entry originates in a study of T-cell reconstitution after alpha-beta-depleted transplantation in children (dated by TCRdb to the mid-2010s). Regarding the research as a whole: T-cell immune reconstitution after TCRalphabeta/CD19-depleted allogeneic hematopoietic cell transplantation in children was quantitatively tracked in the study by means of TCR repertoire profiling.

The germline V gene (reference sequence) supplies CDR1 DFQATT and CDR2 SNEGSKA. The junction shows trimming of 5 bases on V and 4 bases on J, and the gene matches do not reach 2 bases of it. The CDR3 spans 12 residues, from the cysteine through the phenylalanine. The read is trimmed to its CDR3 DNA, 36 bases read in frame from base 1. The library was obtained by PCR. The sequencer listed for this sample is Illumina HiSeq 2500. TCR library preparation used molecular barcoding, with unique molecular identifiers applied to normalize quantification of the TCRbeta repertoire. The public sequencing data were trimmed at Q25 with fastp and processed into clonotypes with MiXCR by TCRdb, which kept only in-frame beta chains. Under each unique CDR3 protein, matching rows form one entry showing the most common genes and DNA. The sample table contains about 610,000 distinct CDR3 sequences; only one count was recorded for roughly 10% of them. Together, the top ten hold about 4% of the sample.

The sequencing used PBMCs from the stem cell graft donor, collected from the stem cell graft. The V and J segments used are TRBV20-1 and TRBJ1-1; TRBD1 fits 9 bases in the junction. The clonotype comes from a human donor who donated a stem cell graft to a child with acute myeloid leukemia. The DNA sequence is as follows: TGCAGTGCTGGGGACAGGGCCACTGAAGCTTTCTTT. This is translated as CSAGDRATEAFF.